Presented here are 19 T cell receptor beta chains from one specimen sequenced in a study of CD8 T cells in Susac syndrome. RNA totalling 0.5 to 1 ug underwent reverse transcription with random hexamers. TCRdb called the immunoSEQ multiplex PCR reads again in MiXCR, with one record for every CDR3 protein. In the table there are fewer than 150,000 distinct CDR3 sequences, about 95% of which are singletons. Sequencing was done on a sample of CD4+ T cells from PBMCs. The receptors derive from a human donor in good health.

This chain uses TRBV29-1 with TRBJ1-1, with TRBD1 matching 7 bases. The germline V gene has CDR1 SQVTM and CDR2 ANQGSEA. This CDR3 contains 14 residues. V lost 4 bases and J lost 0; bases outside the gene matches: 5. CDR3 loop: CSVGGTVLNTEAFF. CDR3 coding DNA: TGCAGCGTTGGGGGGACAGTACTGAACACTGAAGCTTTCTTT. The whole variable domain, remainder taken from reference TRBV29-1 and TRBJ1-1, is SAVISQKPSRDICQRGTSLTIQCQVDSQVTMMFWYRQQPGQSLTLIATANQGSEATYESGFVIDKFPISRPNLTFSTLTVSNMSPEDSSIYLCSVGGTVLNTEAFFGQGTRLTVV.

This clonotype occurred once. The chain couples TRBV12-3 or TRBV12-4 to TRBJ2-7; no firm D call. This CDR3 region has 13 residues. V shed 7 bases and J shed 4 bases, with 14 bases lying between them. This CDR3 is CASNPPVCYEQYF. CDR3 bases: TGTGCCAGCAACCCTCCCGTTTGTTACGAGCAGTACTTC.

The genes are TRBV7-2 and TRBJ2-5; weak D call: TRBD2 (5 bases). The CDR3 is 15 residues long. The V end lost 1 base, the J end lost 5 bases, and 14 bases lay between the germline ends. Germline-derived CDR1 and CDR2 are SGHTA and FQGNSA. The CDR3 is CASSLVGVFRETQYF. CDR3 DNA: TGTGCCAGCAGCTTAGTGGGAGTATTTCGGGAGACCCAGTACTTC. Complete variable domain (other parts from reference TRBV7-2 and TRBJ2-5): GAGVSQSPSNKVTEKGKDVELRCDPISGHTALYWYRQSLGQGLEFLIYFQGNSAPDKSGLPSDRFSAERTGGSVSTLTIQRTQQEDSAVYLCASSLVGVFRETQYFGPGTRLLVL.

This CDR3 is CASSHMTSGSTDTQYF. DNA for the CDR3: TGTGCCAGCAGCCACATGACTAGCGGGAGCACAGATACGCAGTATTTT. The V call is TRBV7-9, the J call TRBJ2-3; 10 bases agree with TRBD2. The CDR3 runs to 16 residues. Germline CDR1 is SEHNR and CDR2 is FQNEAQ (reference sequence). Losses at the gene ends were 5 bases for V and 0 bases for J; bases not matched to a gene: 5.

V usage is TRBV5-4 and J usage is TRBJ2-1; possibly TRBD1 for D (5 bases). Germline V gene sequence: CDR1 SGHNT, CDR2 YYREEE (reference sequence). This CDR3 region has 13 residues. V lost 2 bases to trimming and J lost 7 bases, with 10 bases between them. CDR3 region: CASSFTGRNEQFF. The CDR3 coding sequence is TGTGCCAGCAGCTTTACAGGCAGGAATGAGCAGTTCTTC. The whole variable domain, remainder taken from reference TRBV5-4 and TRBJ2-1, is ETGVTQSPTHLIKTRGQQVTLRCSSQSGHNTVSWYQQALGQGPQFIFQYYREEENGRGNFPPRFSGLQFPNYSSELNVNALELDDSALYLCASSFTGRNEQFFGPGTRLTVL.

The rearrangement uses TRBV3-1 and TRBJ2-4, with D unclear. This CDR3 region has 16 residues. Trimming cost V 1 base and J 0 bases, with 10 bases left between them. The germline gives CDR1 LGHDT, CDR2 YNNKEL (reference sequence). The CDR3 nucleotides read TGTGCCAGCAGCCAAGCCGGCGCTCTAGCCAAAAACATTCAGTACTTC. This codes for CASSQAGALAKNIQYF.

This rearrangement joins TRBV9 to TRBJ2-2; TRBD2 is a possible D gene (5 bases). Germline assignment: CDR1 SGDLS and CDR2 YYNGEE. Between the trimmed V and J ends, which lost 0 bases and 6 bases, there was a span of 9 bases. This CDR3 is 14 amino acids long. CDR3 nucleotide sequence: TGTGCCAGCAGCGTAGAATCGAGGGCCGGGGAGCTGTTTTTT. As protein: CASSVESRAGELFF. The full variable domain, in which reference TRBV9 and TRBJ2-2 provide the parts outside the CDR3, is DSGVTQTPKHLITATGQRVTLRCSPRSGDLSVYWYQQSLDQGLQFLIQYYNGEERAKGNILERFSAQQFPDLHSELNLSSLELGDSALYFCASSVESRAGELFFGEGSRLTVL.

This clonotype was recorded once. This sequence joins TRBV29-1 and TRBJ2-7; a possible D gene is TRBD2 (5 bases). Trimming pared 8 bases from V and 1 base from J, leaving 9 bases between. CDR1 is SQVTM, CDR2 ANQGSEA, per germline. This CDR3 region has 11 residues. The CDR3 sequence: CSYRESYEQYF. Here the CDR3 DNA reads TGCAGCTATAGGGAGTCCTACGAGCAGTACTTC.

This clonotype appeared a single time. CDR3 protein: CASSPEQGIQPQHF. CDR3 in DNA: TGTGCCAGCTCACCAGAACAGGGGATTCAGCCCCAGCATTTT. This chain joins TRBV18 and TRBJ1-5, with 7 bases aligning to TRBD1. The length of the CDR3 is 14 residues. J was trimmed by 6 bases and V by 2 bases; bases with no gene match: 4. CDR1 is KGHSH, CDR2 LQKENI, per germline. Supplemented by reference TRBV18 and TRBJ1-5, the full variable domain reads NAGVMQNPRHLVRRRGQEARLRCSPMKGHSHVYWYRQLPEEGLKFMVYLQKENIIDESGMPKERFSAEFPKEGPSILRIQQVVRGDSAAYFCASSPEQGIQPQHFGDGTRLSIL.

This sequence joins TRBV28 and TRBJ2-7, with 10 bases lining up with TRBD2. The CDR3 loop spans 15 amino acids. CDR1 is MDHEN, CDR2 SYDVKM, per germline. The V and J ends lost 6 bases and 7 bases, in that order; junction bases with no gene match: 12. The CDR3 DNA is TGTGCCAGCAGCGGACTACTAGCGGGGACGGAGGAGCAGTACTTC. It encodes CASSGLLAGTEEQYF.

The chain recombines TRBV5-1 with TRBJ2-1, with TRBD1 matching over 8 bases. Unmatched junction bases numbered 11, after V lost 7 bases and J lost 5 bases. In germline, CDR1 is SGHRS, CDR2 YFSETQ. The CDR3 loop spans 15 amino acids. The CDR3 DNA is TGCGCCAGCGTTGCTTGGCAGGGGGCAGACAATGAGCAGTTCTTC. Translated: CASVAWQGADNEQFF.

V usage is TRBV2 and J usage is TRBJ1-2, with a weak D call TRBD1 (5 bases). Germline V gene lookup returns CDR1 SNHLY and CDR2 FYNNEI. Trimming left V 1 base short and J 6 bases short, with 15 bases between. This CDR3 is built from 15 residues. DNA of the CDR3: TGTGCCAGCAGTGAAGAAGGGACGAAGCGGAATGGCTACACCTTC. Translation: CASSEEGTKRNGYTF.

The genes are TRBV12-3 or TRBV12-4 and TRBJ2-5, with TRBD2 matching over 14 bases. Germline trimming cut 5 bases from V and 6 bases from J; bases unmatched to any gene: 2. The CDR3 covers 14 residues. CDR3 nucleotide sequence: TGTGCCAGCAGTAGGACTAGCGGGAGGAAGACCCAGTACTTC. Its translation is CASSRTSGRKTQYF.

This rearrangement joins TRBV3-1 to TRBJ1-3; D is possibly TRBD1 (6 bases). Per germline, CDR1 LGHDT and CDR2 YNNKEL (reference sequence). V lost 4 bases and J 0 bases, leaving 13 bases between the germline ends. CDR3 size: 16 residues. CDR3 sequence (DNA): TGTGCCAGCAGCCGGGGGCAGACTAGCTCTGGAAACACCATATATTTT. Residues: CASSRGQTSSGNTIYF.

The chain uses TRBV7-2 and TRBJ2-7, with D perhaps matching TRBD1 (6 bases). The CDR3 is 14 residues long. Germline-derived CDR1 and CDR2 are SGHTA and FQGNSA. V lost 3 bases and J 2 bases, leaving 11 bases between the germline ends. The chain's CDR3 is CASSFKHRAYEQYF. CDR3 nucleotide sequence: TGTGCCAGCAGCTTTAAGCACAGGGCCTACGAGCAGTACTTC.

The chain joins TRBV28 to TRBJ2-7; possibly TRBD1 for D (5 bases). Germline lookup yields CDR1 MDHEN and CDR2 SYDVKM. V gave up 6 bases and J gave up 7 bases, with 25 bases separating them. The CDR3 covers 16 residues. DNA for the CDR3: TGTGCCAGCAGCCAAATCCCAGGTCAGGGCCGAGGTGAGCAGTACTTC. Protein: CASSQIPGQGRGEQYF.

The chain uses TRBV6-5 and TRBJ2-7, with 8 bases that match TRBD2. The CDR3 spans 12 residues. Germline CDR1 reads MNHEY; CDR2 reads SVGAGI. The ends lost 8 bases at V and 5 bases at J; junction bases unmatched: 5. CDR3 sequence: CASRRTSHEQYF. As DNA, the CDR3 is TGTGCCAGCCGTAGGACTAGCCACGAGCAGTACTTC.

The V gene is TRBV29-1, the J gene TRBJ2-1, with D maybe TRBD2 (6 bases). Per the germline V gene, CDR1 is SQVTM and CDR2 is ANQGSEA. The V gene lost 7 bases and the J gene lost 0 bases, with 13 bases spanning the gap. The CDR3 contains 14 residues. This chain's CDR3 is CSASGGASYNEQFF. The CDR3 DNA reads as TGCAGCGCCAGCGGCGGGGCCTCCTACAATGAGCAGTTCTTC.

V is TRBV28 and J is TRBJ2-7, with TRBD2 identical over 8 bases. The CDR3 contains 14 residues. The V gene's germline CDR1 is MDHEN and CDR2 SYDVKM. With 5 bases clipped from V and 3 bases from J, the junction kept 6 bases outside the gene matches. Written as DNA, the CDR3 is TGTGCCAGCAGTCTAGGACTAGCCATCTACGAGCAGTACTTC. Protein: CASSLGLAIYEQYF.